Shown below are 2 T cell receptor beta chains from a single sample sequenced in a study of T cell responses to AZD1222 COVID-19 vaccine. TCRdb keeps only in-frame clones here, not all; method: immunoSEQ multiplex PCR. The sample has more than 150,000 clones; roughly 92% are singletons. The starting material was peripheral blood, obtained on day 0 of AZD1222 vaccination. These receptors were taken from an adult in good health.

The chain combines TRBV6-5 with TRBJ2-1, with D perhaps TRBD2 (6 bases). Germline lookup yields CDR1 MNHEY and CDR2 SVGAGI. CDR3 size: 14 residues. V lost 2 bases, J lost 10 bases, and 15 bases lay in between. The CDR3 sequence is CASSYLRTTGEQFF. The CDR3 DNA is TGTGCCAGCAGTTACCTAAGGACTACTGGAGAGCAGTTCTTC.

The chain joins TRBV18 to TRBJ2-7, with D unresolved. There are 12 residues in the CDR3. With 3 bases removed from V and 2 bases from J, the gap between germline ends came to 5 bases. The germline gives CDR1 KGHSH, CDR2 LQKENI. The DNA of the CDR3 is TGTGCCAGCTCACCGGACGCCTACGAGCAGTACTTC. It codes for CASSPDAYEQYF.